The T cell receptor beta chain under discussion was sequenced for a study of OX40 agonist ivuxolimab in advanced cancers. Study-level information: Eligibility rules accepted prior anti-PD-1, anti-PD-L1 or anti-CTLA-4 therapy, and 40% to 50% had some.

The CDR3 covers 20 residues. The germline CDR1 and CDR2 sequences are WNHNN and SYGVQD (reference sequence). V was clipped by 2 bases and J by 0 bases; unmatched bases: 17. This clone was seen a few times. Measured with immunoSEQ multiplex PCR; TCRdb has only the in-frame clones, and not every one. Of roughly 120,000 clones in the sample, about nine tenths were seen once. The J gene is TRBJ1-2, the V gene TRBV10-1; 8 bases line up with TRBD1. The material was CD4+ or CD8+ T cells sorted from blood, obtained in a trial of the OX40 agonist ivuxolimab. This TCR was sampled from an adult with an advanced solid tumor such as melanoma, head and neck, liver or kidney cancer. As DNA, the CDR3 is TGCGCCAGCAGTGAGGGACCCAGGTCAGGGGGCCCCCGAACTAACTATGGCTACACCTTC. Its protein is CASSEGPRSGGPRTNYGYTF.